These 7 T cell receptor beta chains share one sample of origin, sequenced in a study of shared clonotypes between healthy human individuals. Produced via immunoSEQ multiplex PCR; TCRdb's table is partial and in-frame only. The table lists approximately 810,000 clones, about 92% of them singletons. The naive CD8 population came from CD45RO-negative cells selected for CCR7, without terminally differentiated effector memory CD45RA+ cells. Sequences were obtained from naive CD8+ T cells sorted from blood. These receptor sequences come from a man younger than 40 in good health.

The chain recombines TRBV7-8 with TRBJ2-7; perhaps TRBD2 as D (5 bases). CDR3 size: 13 residues. Trimming left V 5 bases short and J 2 bases short, with 10 bases between. Looked up from germline, CDR1 is SGHVS and CDR2 is FQNEAQ. CDR3 in DNA: TGTGCCAGCAGCAGCGGACCTACCTACGAGCAGTACTTC. It translates to CASSSGPTYEQYF.

CDR3 in amino acids: CASSLGATPYEQYF. DNA for the CDR3: TGTGCCAGCAGCTTGGGAGCGACACCCTACGAGCAGTACTTC. The chain recombines TRBV5-6 with TRBJ2-7; D is unclear. This CDR3 is 14 amino acids long. V was cut by 0 bases and J by 2 bases, with 9 bases left in between. Germline V CDR1 and CDR2: SGHDT, YYEEEE.

The gene calls are TRBV4-3 and TRBJ2-3; D not resolved. In germline, CDR1 is LGHNA, CDR2 YSLEER. V lost 3 bases and J 0 bases, leaving 10 bases between the germline ends. The CDR3 is 15 residues long. The CDR3 DNA is TGCGCCAGCAGCCAGGAACGATTTAGCACAGATACGCAGTATTTT. Its translation is CASSQERFSTDTQYF.

The V and J genes are TRBV19 and TRBJ2-1; 9 nucleotides agree with TRBD2. Germline values: CDR1 LNHDA, CDR2 SQIVND (reference sequence). The junction had 10 bases not matched to a gene; V was cut back by 5 bases and J by 8 bases. The CDR3 spans 15 residues. The CDR3 sequence: CASSPLAGPGYEQFF. CDR3 sequence (DNA): TGTGCCAGTAGTCCACTAGCGGGTCCGGGCTATGAGCAGTTCTTC.

CDR3 DNA: TGTGCCAGCAGTTTGGGACTAGCGTCCTACAATGAGCAGTTCTTC. Amino acids: CASSLGLASYNEQFF. The rearrangement links TRBV28 to TRBJ2-1; the match to TRBD2 covers 10 bases. Germline V gene lookup returns CDR1 MDHEN and CDR2 SYDVKM. The ends lost 3 bases at V and 1 base at J; junction bases unmatched: 0. This CDR3 spans 15 amino acids. Using reference TRBV28 and TRBJ2-1 for the parts outside the CDR3, the full variable domain is DVKVTQSSRYLVKRTGEKVFLECVQDMDHENMFWYRQDPGLGLRLIYFSYDVKMKEKGDIPEGYSVSREKKERFSLILESASTNQTSMYLCASSLGLASYNEQFFGPGTRLTVL.

The rearrangement joins TRBV14 to TRBJ2-7; the D gene is possibly TRBD2 (7 bases). The CDR3 consists of 14 residues. V was pared by 4 bases and J by 3 bases, with 13 bases between. Germline CDR1 is SGHDN and CDR2 is FVKESK. The CDR3 nucleotides are TGTGCCAGCAGCCCTTTCGGGGGGCACTACGAGCAGTACTTC. Protein product: CASSPFGGHYEQYF.

The gene calls are TRBV4-3 and TRBJ2-7, with no clear D. Germline CDR1 LGHNA, CDR2 YSLEER. The CDR3 sequence is 14 residues long. Trimming stripped 0 bases from V and 5 bases from J, with 11 bases between. The DNA of the CDR3 is TGCGCCAGCAGCCAAGATTCCCGGGCCCACGAGCAGTACTTC. It is translated as CASSQDSRAHEQYF.